These 25 T cell receptor beta chains share one sample of origin, sequenced in a study of breast tumors, draining lymph nodes, adjacent tissues. TCRdb fed the multiplex PCR reads into MiXCR, producing one record per CDR3 protein. The sample contains more than 100,000 distinct CDR3 sequences, around 22% of which appear only once. Axillary draining lymph nodes of breast cancer patients supplied the node samples. Sequences were obtained from axillary lymph node tissue. All receptors derive from a female donor with breast cancer. Some clones in this sample may be carry-over from other donors' samples.

This clonotype was seen repeatedly, ten times or more. The chain couples TRBV2 to TRBJ2-7; TRBD1 matches at 7 bases. The CDR3 has 14 amino acids. The J segment lost 0 bases and the V segment lost 7 bases, leaving 6 bases of the junction unmatched. Germline loops: CDR1 SNHLY, CDR2 FYNNEI. For the CDR3, the DNA is TGTGCCAGCAAGGACGGGACAGCCTCCTACGAGCAGTACTTC. Amino acid sequence: CASKDGTASYEQYF.

This clonotype appeared many times. The chain has TRBV18 and TRBJ2-7; 9 nucleotides match TRBD1. V dropped 3 bases and J dropped 4; count of bases not matched to a gene: 1. From germline, CDR1 is KGHSH and CDR2 LQKENI. This CDR3 has 13 amino acids. CDR3 nucleotide sequence: TGTGCCAGCTCACCCGGGACAGGGTACGAGCAGTACTTC. Translation: CASSPGTGYEQYF.

At least ten counts were recorded for this clonotype. The DNA for the CDR3 is TGTGCCAGCAGCTTATTGCCCCCCCTTGCAGGGGGCAGGGATGAGCAGTTCTTC. Protein sequence: CASSLLPPLAGGRDEQFF. The rearrangement uses TRBV7-2 and TRBJ2-1; the match to TRBD1 covers 8 bases. This CDR3 region has 18 residues. CDR1 and CDR2 (germline): SGHTA, FQGNSA. The V and J ends lost 2 bases and 8 bases, in that order; junction bases with no gene match: 17.

This clonotype was counted many times. V gene TRBV28 combines with J gene TRBJ2-7; D possibly corresponds to TRBD1 (5 bases). The CDR3 sequence is 15 residues long. V was clipped by 1 base and J by 6 bases, with 16 bases between them. The germline CDR1 and CDR2 sequences are MDHEN and SYDVKM. CDR3 nucleotides: TGTGCCAGCAGTTTATCGGCAGGGTATAGGAGCGAGCAGTACTTC. Its translation is CASSLSAGYRSEQYF.

This clonotype appeared many times. V usage is TRBV12-5 and J usage is TRBJ2-7; TRBD1 might be the D (5 bases). CDR3 size: 14 residues. The germline gives CDR1 LGHNT, CDR2 FRNRAP. Trimming pared 5 bases from V and 0 bases from J, leaving 11 bases between. CDR3 in DNA: TGTGCTAGTGGTCCTCGGACAACCTCCTACGAGCAGTACTTC. Translated: CASGPRTTSYEQYF.

On this clonotype itself: A much larger clone differs from this one at a single base, so this may be a read error. In this CDR3 the conserved last residue, phenylalanine or tryptophan, is missing, so a read error is likely. The rearrangement joins TRBV6-6 to TRBJ1-3; D call uncertain. The CDR3 sequence is 12 residues long. V dropped 0 bases and J dropped 8 bases, with 5 bases sitting between them. Germline CDR1 is MNHNY and CDR2 is SVGAGI (reference sequence). CDR3 residues: CASSYSLDTIYL. The CDR3 bases are TGTGCCAGCAGTTACTCCCTGGACACCATATATCTT.

The chain links TRBV11-2 to TRBJ2-5, with D perhaps matching TRBD1 (5 bases). V lost 5 bases and J 0 bases, leaving 7 bases between the germline ends. The germline gives CDR1 SGHAT, CDR2 FQNNGV. The CDR3 sequence is 13 residues long. CDR3 residues: CASSPGYQETQYF. The CDR3 DNA follows: TGTGCCAGCAGCCCAGGGTACCAAGAGACCCAGTACTTC.

This clonotype was observed at least ten times. The gene calls are TRBV5-8 and TRBJ2-1; a possible D gene is TRBD1 (5 bases). V shed 2 bases and J shed 5 bases, with 17 bases lying between them. The germline V gene has CDR1 SGHTS and CDR2 YDEGEE. The CDR3 is made up of 16 amino acids. CDR3 in amino acids: CASSFGRVAFNNEQFF. The CDR3 nucleotides read TGTGCCAGCAGCTTTGGCAGGGTGGCGTTTAACAATGAGCAGTTCTTC.

CDR3 DNA sequence: TGTGCCAGCAGCTTAGACAGTATCACCGGGGAGCTGTTTTTT. Translated: CASSLDSITGELFF. The genes are TRBV7-9 and TRBJ2-2; D is unclear. Germline V CDR1 and CDR2: SEHNR, FQNEAQ (reference sequence). The CDR3 extends over 14 amino acids. V shed 1 base and J shed 4 bases, with 7 bases lying between them.

This clonotype was observed many times. The J gene is TRBJ2-3, the V gene TRBV6-6, with 8 bases that match TRBD2. The CDR3 covers 13 residues. CDR1 and CDR2 (germline): MNHNY, SVGAGI (reference sequence). V lost 4 bases, J lost 7 bases, and 4 bases stayed unmatched. The CDR3 loop reads CASSLAGPNTQYF. Here the CDR3 DNA reads TGTGCCAGCAGTTTAGCGGGACCGAATACGCAGTATTTT.

This clonotype was seen a few times. With a much larger clone just one base away, this may be a read error. The rearrangement links TRBV7-8 to TRBJ2-7; tentative D call: TRBD2 (6 bases). In germline, CDR1 is SGHVS, CDR2 FQNEAQ. This CDR3 contains 14 residues. The V gene lost 1 base and the J gene lost 5 bases, with 12 bases spanning the gap. The CDR3 DNA follows: TGTGCCAGCAGCTTAGGGACTACCTTCGACGAGCAGTACTTC. This encodes CASSLGTTFDEQYF.

This clonotype was counted a single time. With a much larger clone just one base away, this may be a read error. The chain uses TRBV4-3 and TRBJ1-2; 12 nucleotides agree with TRBD1. After removal of 4 bases from V and 8 bases from J, the junction contained 5 bases not matched to a gene. Per the germline V gene, CDR1 is LGHNA and CDR2 is YSLEER. The CDR3 is 14 amino acids. This chain's CDR3 is CASSRGTGGVGYTF. In DNA form, the CDR3 reads TGCGCCAGCAGCCGAGGGACAGGGGGCGTCGGCTACACCTTC.

This clonotype showed up many times. The chain couples TRBV12-3 or TRBV12-4 to TRBJ2-5; D is perhaps TRBD2 (6 bases). This CDR3 has 14 amino acids. V lost 3 bases to trimming and J lost 5 bases, with 13 bases between them. CDR3 nucleotide sequence: TGTGCCAGCAGTTTCCCCGGGAGTGGGGAGACCCAGTACTTC. Its translation: CASSFPGSGETQYF.

This clonotype occurred many times. This chain joins TRBV27 and TRBJ2-5; 11 nucleotides agree with TRBD2. The CDR3 is made up of 15 amino acids. The germline CDR1 and CDR2 sequences are MNHEY and SMNVEV (reference sequence). Losses at the gene ends were 4 bases for V and 5 bases for J; bases not matched to a gene: 6. As DNA, the CDR3 is TGTGCCAGCAGTTCCAGACTAGCGGGGCTGGAGACCCAGTACTTC. The encoded protein is CASSSRLAGLETQYF.

This clonotype was seen ten or more times. The chain uses TRBV12-3 or TRBV12-4 and TRBJ2-5; weak D call: TRBD2 (5 bases). This CDR3 is 13 amino acids long. V dropped 6 bases and J dropped 6 bases, with 14 bases sitting between them. This CDR3 is CASSADPGKTQYF. CDR3 DNA: TGTGCCAGCAGCGCCGACCCCGGGAAGACCCAGTACTTC.

This clonotype was counted ten times or more. V and J are TRBV20-1 and TRBJ2-7; 8 positions agree with TRBD2. J gave up 6 bases and V 6 bases, and 19 bases lay outside the gene matches. Germline CDR1 DFQATT, CDR2 SNEGSKA (reference sequence). The CDR3 contains 16 residues. The CDR3 nucleotides are TGCAGTGCCCAACACCCTAGCGGGTGGAGGCCGGGCGAGCAGTACTTC. Translating it yields CSAQHPSGWRPGEQYF.

There are many counts of this clonotype. V is TRBV11-3 and J is TRBJ1-4; a possible D gene is TRBD1 (5 bases). The ends were cut back, 5 bases at V and 5 bases at J, with 12 bases in the middle. Germline V gene lookup returns CDR1 SGHNT and CDR2 YENEEA. The CDR3 runs to 14 residues. The CDR3 loop is CASSPGSFNEKLFF. The CDR3 coding sequence is TGTGCCAGCAGCCCAGGGAGTTTCAATGAAAAACTGTTTTTT.

This clonotype showed up many times. The chain joins TRBV6-1 to TRBJ2-7; 11 bases match TRBD2. Germline V gives CDR1 MNHNS, CDR2 SASEGT. This CDR3 has 15 amino acids. V was pared by 2 bases and J by 4 bases, with 4 bases of the junction left unmatched. The CDR3 nucleotides read TGTGCCAGCAGTGAACCGGGACTAGCGGCTTACGAGCAGTACTTC. It specifies CASSEPGLAAYEQYF.

This clonotype was detected ten times or more. This sequence joins TRBV20-1 and TRBJ2-1; 9 bases are a match to TRBD2. V was clipped by 5 bases and J by 8 bases; unmatched bases: 16. Germline V gene data show CDR1 as DFQATT and CDR2 as SNEGSKA (reference sequence). The CDR3 is made up of 16 amino acids. CDR3 loop: CSASVPLAGRGDEQFF. The CDR3 nucleotides are TGCAGTGCTTCGGTGCCCCTAGCGGGAAGAGGCGATGAGCAGTTCTTC.

This clonotype was counted at least ten times. The chain recombines TRBV7-2 with TRBJ1-6; no firm D call. With 4 bases removed from V and 10 bases from J, the gap between germline ends came to 14 bases. This CDR3 region has 14 residues. Germline CDR1 is SGHTA and CDR2 is FQGNSA. This chain's CDR3 is CASSWPGERSPLHF. As DNA, the CDR3 is TGTGCCAGCAGCTGGCCCGGGGAGAGATCACCCCTCCACTTT.

This chain links TRBV28 with TRBJ2-7; 9 positions match TRBD2. CDR3 length equals 17 residues. The germline CDR1 and CDR2 sequences are MDHEN and SYDVKM. V lost 8 bases and J lost 5; bases outside the gene matches: 19. The CDR3 DNA is TGTGCCAGCGAAATGGGGAGGAGGGCTAGCGGGGAAAACGAGCAGTACTTC. Its protein product is CASEMGRRASGENEQYF.

The table lists this clonotype with a count of one. The V and J genes are TRBV20-1 and TRBJ2-1, with 10 nucleotides matching TRBD2. The CDR3 contains 14 residues. The germline gives CDR1 DFQATT, CDR2 SNEGSKA (reference sequence). J gave up 5 bases and V 5 bases, and 6 bases lay outside the gene matches. The CDR3 sequence: CSAEGLAVNNEQFF. Here the CDR3 DNA reads TGCAGTGCTGAAGGACTAGCGGTTAACAATGAGCAGTTCTTC.

The V gene is TRBV18, the J gene TRBJ2-7; TRBD2 aligns across 10 bases. The ends lost 2 bases at V and 1 base at J; junction bases unmatched: 5. The CDR3 is 16 residues long. The V gene's germline CDR1 is KGHSH and CDR2 LQKENI. The CDR3 bases are TGTGCCAGCTCACCAGTAGCGGGAGGCCTTTCCTACGAGCAGTACTTC. Translation: CASSPVAGGLSYEQYF.

This clonotype was detected many times. The rearrangement links TRBV5-1 to TRBJ1-2; TRBD1 might be the D (6 bases). The CDR3 loop spans 14 amino acids. V was cut by 4 bases and J by 0 bases, with 10 bases left in between. Germline values: CDR1 SGHRS, CDR2 YFSETQ. Here the CDR3 reads CASSPGQTNYGYTF. DNA of the CDR3: TGCGCCAGCAGCCCCGGACAGACTAACTATGGCTACACCTTC.

This clonotype was observed many times. The CDR3 DNA sequence: TGTGCCAGCAGCCAAGCTAGCGGGAGTGAAGGTACGCAGTATTTT. Translation: CASSQASGSEGTQYF. The genes are TRBV4-2 and TRBJ2-3; 10 bases fit TRBD2. The germline CDR1 and CDR2 sequences are LGHNA and YNFKEQ. This CDR3 region has 15 residues. V was pared by 1 base and J by 8 bases, with 6 bases of the junction left unmatched.